A single sample is the source of the 2 T cell receptor beta chains below, sequenced in a study of identical twins. MiXCR, run by TCRdb on the 5' RACE reads, gives a single entry per CDR3 protein. In the table there are 450,000 to 600,000 distinct CDR3 sequences, under 25% of which are singletons. This sample was shared with a second study, whose subject was yellow fever vaccine responses in identical twins.

The material sequenced was CD4+ T cells sorted from blood. The receptors here all came from a woman aged 18-30 years in good health.

This chain joins TRBV7-9 and TRBJ1-1; possible D gene TRBD1, 5 bases. The germline V gene has CDR1 SEHNR and CDR2 FQNEAQ (reference sequence). The CDR3 is made up of 12 amino acids. Trimming stripped 3 bases from V and 11 bases from J, with 13 bases between. The CDR3 loop reads CASSFGSPGAFF. The CDR3 nucleotides read TGTGCCAGCAGCTTTGGCAGCCCAGGGGCTTTCTTT.

Remarks on this clonotype: A read error may account for a junction end that differs from germline. The gene calls are TRBV15 and TRBJ2-1; D is perhaps TRBD1 (5 bases). Germline-derived CDR1 and CDR2 are LNHNV and YYDKDF (reference sequence). This CDR3 has 17 residues. For the CDR3, the DNA is TGTGCCACCAGCAGAGATTTTTCCCGGACAAGTTACAATGATCAGTTCTTC. It yields the protein CATSRDFSRTSYNDQFF.